The present T cell receptor beta chain was sequenced within a study of T cell responses to AZD1222 COVID-19 vaccine (dated by TCRdb to 2020 to 2023). Concerning the study at large: AZD1222 recipients whose second dose came at about 4 weeks and those whose second dose came at about 12 weeks were combined into one group, since spike-specific TCR depth and breadth did not differ between the two schedules. TCR sequencing covered some 250 trial participants: around 210 given two doses of AZD1222 and 26 given two doses of MenACWY control vaccine. Trial participants were enrolled by age into subgroups of 18-55, 56-69 and 70-plus years, and around 150, 29 and 61 TCR-sequenced participants, respectively, were included in these subgroups. Points the paper makes about the study in general: Reportedly, almost half of the unique spike-specific TCRs recognized epitopes lying outside the regions that are mutated in the B.1.351 and B.1.1.7 variants. Conclusions about previously exposed vaccinees were limited because only six AZD1222 recipients were SARS-CoV-2 seropositive at baseline. The whole spike protein was spanned by vaccine-associated CD4 TCRs, and dominant responses were seen in regions 160-218 and 743-854. After two AZD1222 doses, spike-specific TCR breadth and depth were significantly higher than at day 0 and than in MenACWY recipients. Because no day 14 peak-response samples were available, the repertoires could be characterized only after the peak T cell response. Most participants were white British and females outnumbered males, and the authors suggested that clonal diversity may have been underestimated. In the small 56-69-year group, the increase in depth fell short of significance, most likely because of low power.

Of note for this clone: Its recognized antigen is unknown. No much larger clonotype is one base removed from it; base qualities were not supplied.

V is shortened by 7 bases, J by 4 bases, and the region joining them spans 14 bases. Looking up the germline V gene yields CDR1 LGHNT and CDR2 FRNRAP. The CDR3 covers 14 residues, taking in both the cysteine and the phenylalanine. Just the 42-base CDR3 DNA is kept, in frame starting at base 1. The CDR3 regions of human TCRbeta chains were analyzed by immunosequencing. Under the source paper's analysis protocol: Repertoire TCRs were matched against a reference library of SARS-CoV-2-specific TCRs generated with the MIRA antigen-specificity platform. Breadth was defined as the fraction of unique TCRs that were SARS-CoV-2-associated. Depth was defined as the fraction of total T cells that were SARS-CoV-2-associated. Each spike-specific TCR was assigned to its reactive spike region and to a CD4 or CD8 class using the MIRA data. Log10-transformed breadth and depth values were compared by one-way ANOVA with Sidak's multiple comparisons tests. TCRdb retrieved this table from immuneACCESS and kept in-frame rearrangements only. Not all clones are present; in checked studies, unresolved V genes account for under half, and no reason is known for the remainder. The DNA was the basis for D and trimming; V, J and clone size are from that table. Present in this sample are about 180,000 clones, 80% to 90% of which were seen just once. Jointly, the top ten make up approximately 0.5% of the sample.

Explained via the paper, the time point label denotes: baseline before first vaccination. Vaccinee samples came from UK trials COV001 and COV002, including a single-blind randomized controlled phase 2/3 trial of AZD1222 (ChAdOx1 nCoV-19) in healthy adults. For TCRbeta chain sequencing, PBMC samples were collected from trial participants at day 0 and at day 28 after the second dose. This receptor was identified in an adult in good health. In this chain, TRBV12-5 is recombined with TRBJ1-5, with the D gene too uncertain to name. The source was peripheral blood, collected on day 0 of AZD1222 vaccination. The sequenced DNA: TGTGCTAGTGCCGCAGACCTGGGGAATCAGCCCCAGCATTTT. This gives the protein CASAADLGNQPQHF.